These T cell receptor beta chains were read from a single sample in a study of identical twins. Each CDR3 protein is one row after TCRdb ran MiXCR on the 5' RACE reads. In the table there are just over 500,000 distinct CDR3 sequences, 20% to 25% of which are singletons. This sample was also put to use in a study of T cells expressing NK-cell markers.

Material: CD4+ T cells sorted from blood. Receptor source: a young woman in good health. The CDR3 runs from the conserved cysteine through the conserved F or W. A D gene is named only where the DNA matches it firmly. Size tells how often a clone was seen (once, few, many) or the class of an expanded clone, and some rows leave it out.

d_gene | j_gene | abundance | len | v_gene | CDR3nt | CDR3aa
TRBD2 | TRBJ2-3 | - | 14 | TRBV20-1 | TGCAGTGCGCCTCTAGCGGGGGCCCCAGATACGCAGTATTTT | CSAPLAGAPDTQYF
- | TRBJ2-7 | - | 15 | TRBV12-3/TRBV12-4 | TGTGCCAGCAGTTTATGGTTACAATCCTTGAGGGAGCAGTACTTC | CASSLWLQSLREQYF
- | TRBJ2-1 | many | 10 | TRBV20-1 | TGCAGTGCTAGACACAATGAGCAGTTCTTC | CSARHNEQFF
TRBD2 | TRBJ2-2 | - | 18 | TRBV4-2 | TGTGCCAGCAGCCAATGGACTAGCGGGAGAAGGAACACCGGGGAGCTGTTTTTT | CASSQWTSGRRNTGELFF
TRBD1 | TRBJ2-1 | many | 14 | TRBV20-1 | TGCAGTGTTCCGGGACAGACCTTCTACAATGAGCAGTTCTTC | CSVPGQTFYNEQFF
TRBD1 | TRBJ1-5 | few | 14 | TRBV5-6 | TGTGCCAGCACCACAGGGGGCAACAATCAGCCCCAGCATTTT | CASTTGGNNQPQHF
- | TRBJ2-1 | few | 16 | TRBV20-1 | TGCAGTGCTAGAGATAGACGCAGGGGCCCTACGAATGAGCAGTTCTTC | CSARDRRRGPTNEQFF
- | TRBJ2-1 | few | 17 | TRBV5-5 | TGTGCCAGCAGCTCTGCCGGGACACCGGGGAACTACAATGAGCAGTTCTTC | CASSSAGTPGNYNEQFF
- | TRBJ2-7 | - | 15 | TRBV5-1 | TGCGCCAGCAGCATCCGGGACTGGGGGACCGGGGAGCAGTACTTC | CASSIRDWGTGEQYF
- | TRBJ2-1 | - | 16 | TRBV7-2 | TGTGCCAGCAGCTTACGTACGAGGGGCACGGGCGATGAGCAGTTCTTC | CASSLRTRGTGDEQFF
- | TRBJ2-6 | - | 16 | TRBV5-1 | TGCGCCAGCAGAGGGGGGACTGACGGAGGGGCCAACGTCCTGACTTTC | CASRGGTDGGANVLTF
TRBD1 | TRBJ2-2 | - | 14 | TRBV19 | TGTGCCAGTATAAGGACAGGGCAAGCCGGGGAGCTGTTTTTT | CASIRTGQAGELFF
- | TRBJ1-2 | few | 14 | TRBV6-1 | TGTGCCAGCAAAAAGAGGGCGCAGGAAAGGGGCTACACCTTC | CASKKRAQERGYTF
TRBD2 | TRBJ2-1 | few | 15 | TRBV10-3 | TGTGCCATCAGTGAGGGGAGCGGGAGAGGAGATGAGCAGTTCTTC | CAISEGSGRGDEQFF
TRBD1 | TRBJ2-5 | - | 15 | TRBV5-1 | TGCGCCAGCAGCCAATATACGGGACAGCAAGAGACCCAGTACTTC | CASSQYTGQQETQYF
TRBD2 | TRBJ2-3 | few | 16 | TRBV20-1 | TGCAGTGCCACTAGCGGGAGGGCCATAGGGGCAGATACGCAGTATTTT | CSATSGRAIGADTQYF
- | TRBJ2-2 | - | 18 | TRBV24-1 | TGTGCCACCAGTGATTTGCCAACAACGCAAGGGAGCACCGGGGAGCTGTTTTTT | CATSDLPTTQGSTGELFF